The subject of this entry is one TCR beta chain. Antigen specificity is unknown. Clones were sequenced by immunoSEQ multiplex PCR, and TCRdb holds only the in-frame ones, with some missing. The data hold some 1,100,000 clones, with more than 75% observed a single time. The CDR3 covers 15 residues. J gave up 1 base and V 2 bases, and 4 bases lay outside the gene matches. The germline gives CDR1 SGDLS, CDR2 YYNGEE. The sample comes from a study of shared clonotypes between healthy human individuals. Findings and caveats of the study: The sampled material consisted only of blood, and tissue repertoires are likely to differ.

Input material: memory CD4+ T cells from PBMCs. The subset denotes: CD45RA-negative fraction. This sequence originates from a man aged 18 to 30 in good health. Some clones in this sample may be carry-over from other donors' samples. V gene TRBV9 combines with J gene TRBJ1-1; TRBD1 matches 8 bases. CDR3 nucleotide sequence: TGTGCCAGCAGCGTGGTAGACAGGGGGAACACTGAAGCTTTCTTT. It codes for CASSVVDRGNTEAFF.